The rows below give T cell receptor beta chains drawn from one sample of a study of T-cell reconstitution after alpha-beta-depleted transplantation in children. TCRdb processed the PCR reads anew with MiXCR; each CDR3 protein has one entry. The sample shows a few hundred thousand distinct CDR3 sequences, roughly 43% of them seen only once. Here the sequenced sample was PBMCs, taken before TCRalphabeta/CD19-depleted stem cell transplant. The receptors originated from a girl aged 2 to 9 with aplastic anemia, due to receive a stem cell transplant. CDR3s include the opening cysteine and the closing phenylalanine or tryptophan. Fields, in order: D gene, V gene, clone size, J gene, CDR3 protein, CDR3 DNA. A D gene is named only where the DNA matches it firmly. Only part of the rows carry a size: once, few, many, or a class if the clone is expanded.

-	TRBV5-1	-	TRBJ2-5	CASSLMWLGAGETQYF	TGCGCCAGCAGCTTGATGTGGCTAGGGGCCGGAGAGACCCAGTACTTC
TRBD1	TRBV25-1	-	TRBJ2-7	CASSGTGGHEQYF	TGTGCCAGCAGTGGTACAGGGGGCCACGAGCAGTACTTC
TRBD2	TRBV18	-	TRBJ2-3	CASTFSSGGWSDTQYF	TGTGCCAGCACCTTCTCTAGCGGGGGTTGGTCAGATACGCAGTATTTT
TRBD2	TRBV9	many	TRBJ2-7	CASSVGGRAAYEQYF	TGTGCCAGCAGCGTCGGCGGGAGGGCCGCCTACGAGCAGTACTTC
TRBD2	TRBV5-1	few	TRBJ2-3	CASSFGGAVEDTQYF	TGCGCCAGCAGCTTCGGGGGGGCTGTAGAGGACACGCAGTATTTT
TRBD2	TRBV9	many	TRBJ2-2	CASSVRTSSGELFF	TGTGCCAGCAGCGTCCGGACTAGCTCCGGGGAGCTGTTTTTT
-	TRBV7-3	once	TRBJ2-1	CASSLIRYTEQFF	TGTGCCAGCAGCTTAATAAGGTACACTGAGCAGTTCTTC
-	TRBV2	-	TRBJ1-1	CADQIEMNTEAFF	TGTGCCGACCAGATAGAGATGAACACTGAAGCTTTCTTT
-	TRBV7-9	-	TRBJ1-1	CASSFSGRATEAFF	TGTGCCAGCAGCTTCTCGGGGAGAGCCACTGAAGCTTTCTTT
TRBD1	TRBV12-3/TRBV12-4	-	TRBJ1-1	CASSTGAGRGAFF	TGTGCCAGCAGTACAGGGGCTGGGCGTGGAGCTTTCTTT
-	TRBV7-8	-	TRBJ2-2	CASSLEGTHTGELFF	TGTGCCAGCAGCTTAGAAGGGACTCACACCGGGGAGCTGTTTTTT
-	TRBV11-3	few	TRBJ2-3	CASSLGGGGADTQYF	TGTGCCAGCAGCTTAGGAGGGGGGGGGGCAGATACGCAGTATTTT
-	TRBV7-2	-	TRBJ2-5	CASSQGDRETQYF	TGTGCCAGCAGCCAGGGTGACAGAGAGACCCAGTACTTC
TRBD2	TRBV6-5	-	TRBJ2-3	CASSYPGKAGGPDTQYF	TGTGCCAGCAGTTACCCAGGGAAAGCGGGAGGGCCGGATACGCAGTATTTT
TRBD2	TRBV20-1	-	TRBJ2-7	CSANRPTSGSGAYEQYF	TGCAGTGCCAACCGCCCTACTAGCGGGAGTGGCGCCTACGAGCAGTACTTC
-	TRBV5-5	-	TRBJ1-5	CASSLESTQPQHF	TGTGCCAGCAGCCTGGAGAGCACCCAGCCCCAGCATTTT
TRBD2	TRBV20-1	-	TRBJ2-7	CSALKTSPRYEQYF	TGCAGTGCTTTGAAGACTAGCCCTCGCTACGAGCAGTACTTC
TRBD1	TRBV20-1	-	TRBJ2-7	CCARDRDRGVGDEQYF	TGCTGTGCTAGAGACCGGGACAGGGGAGTAGGTGACGAGCAGTACTTC
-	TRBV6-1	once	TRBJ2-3	CASRPTWADKAPDTQYF	TGTGCCAGCAGACCCACCTGGGCCGATAAAGCACCAGATACGCAGTATTTT
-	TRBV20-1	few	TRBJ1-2	CSASIRAPTIYGYTF	TGCAGTGCTAGTATCAGGGCGCCTACCATCTATGGCTACACCTTC
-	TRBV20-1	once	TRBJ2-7	CSARDPDRVSYEQYF	TGCAGTGCTAGAGATCCAGACAGAGTCTCCTACGAGCAGTACTTC
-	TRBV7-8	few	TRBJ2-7	CASSLKDYEQYF	TGTGCCAGCAGCTTAAAGGACTACGAGCAGTACTTC
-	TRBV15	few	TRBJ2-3	CATSRGGATTDTQYF	TGTGCCACCAGCAGAGGGGGAGCTACCACAGATACGCAGTATTTT
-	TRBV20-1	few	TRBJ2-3	CSARATALTDTQYF	TGCAGTGCTAGGGCGACGGCCCTCACAGATACGCAGTATTTT
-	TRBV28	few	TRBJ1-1	CASSALGARTEAFF	TGTGCCAGCAGCGCTCTGGGGGCGCGCACTGAAGCTTTCTTT
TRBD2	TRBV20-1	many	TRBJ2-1	CSAGGLAGNNEQFF	TGCAGTGCGGGGGGGCTAGCGGGAAACAATGAGCAGTTCTTC
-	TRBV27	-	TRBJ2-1	CASSLSGVGWDEQFF	TGTGCCAGCAGTTTATCGGGGGTTGGTTGGGATGAGCAGTTCTTC
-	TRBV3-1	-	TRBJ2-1	CASSQDLGGIVDEQFF	TGTGCCAGCAGCCAAGATCTAGGGGGGATTGTAGATGAGCAGTTCTTC
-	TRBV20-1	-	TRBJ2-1	CSARDRSEQFF	TGCAGTGCTAGAGATCGGTCTGAGCAGTTCTTC
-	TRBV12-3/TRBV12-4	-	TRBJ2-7	CASTQKGRSSYEQYF	TGTGCCAGCACCCAAAAGGGGAGATCCTCCTACGAGCAGTACTTC
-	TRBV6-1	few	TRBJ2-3	CASRLGMPSTDTQYF	TGTGCCAGCCGATTGGGGATGCCAAGCACAGATACGCAGTATTTT
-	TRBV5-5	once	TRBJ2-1	CASSGGYDNEQFF	TGTGCCAGTTCAGGGGGGTATGACAATGAGCAGTTCTTC
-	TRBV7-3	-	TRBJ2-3	CASSLNAPGRRGRTDTQYF	TGTGCCAGCAGCTTAAATGCACCAGGCAGGAGAGGGCGGACAGATACGCAGTATTTT
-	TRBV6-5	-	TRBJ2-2	CASSYSGSGELFF	TGTGCCAGCAGTTACTCAGGGAGCGGGGAGCTGTTTTTT
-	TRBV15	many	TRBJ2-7	CATSAGTDQLYEQYF	TGTGCCACCAGTGCTGGGACCGATCAGCTCTACGAGCAGTACTTC
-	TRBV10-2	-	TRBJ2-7	CASSDRDRPKKF	TGCGCCAGCAGTGACCGGGACCGGCCAAAGAAGTTC
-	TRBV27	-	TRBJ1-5	CASGPKGGVLRNQPQHF	TGTGCCAGCGGGCCTAAGGGGGGCGTCCTTAGGAATCAGCCCCAGCATTTT
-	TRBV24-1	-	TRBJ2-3	CATSEAGAFTDTQYF	TGTGCCACCAGTGAAGCAGGGGCATTCACAGATACGCAGTATTTT
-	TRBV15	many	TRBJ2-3	CATSRGLASNTQYF	TGTGCCACCAGCAGAGGACTTGCGAGTAACACGCAGTATTTT
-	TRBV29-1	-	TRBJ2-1	CSVGGRASYNEQFF	TGCAGCGTGGGCGGGCGGGCCTCCTACAATGAGCAGTTCTTC
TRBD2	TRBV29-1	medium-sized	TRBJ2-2	CSFQRGTNTGELFF	TGCAGCTTCCAGCGGGGCACGAACACCGGGGAGCTGTTTTTT
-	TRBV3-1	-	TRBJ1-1	CASSHVLGTNKEAFF	TGTGCCAGCAGCCACGTTCTCGGGACAAATAAGGAAGCTTTCTTT
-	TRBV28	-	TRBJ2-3	CASREGGVTDTQYF	TGTGCCAGCAGGGAGGGGGGGGTCACAGATACGCAGTATTTT
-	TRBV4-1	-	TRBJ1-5	CASSQEWTVNQPQHF	TGCGCCAGCAGCCAAGAATGGACAGTTAATCAGCCCCAGCATTTT
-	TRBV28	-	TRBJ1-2	CASSLPQKGYTF	TGTGCCAGCAGTTTGCCTCAGAAGGGCTACACCTTC
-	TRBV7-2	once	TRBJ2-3	CASISNVDTQYF	TGTGCCAGCATCTCGAACGTCGATACGCAGTATTTT
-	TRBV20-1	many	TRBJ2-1	CSARAPWAGPYNEQFF	TGCAGTGCTAGAGCCCCGTGGGCCGGTCCCTACAATGAGCAGTTCTTC
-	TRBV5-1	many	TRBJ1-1	CASSPDRVWMNTEAFF	TGCGCCAGCAGCCCTGATCGGGTATGGATGAACACTGAAGCTTTCTTT
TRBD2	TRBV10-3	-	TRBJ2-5	CAISPGLGFQETQYF	TGTGCCATATCGCCGGGACTAGGCTTTCAAGAGACCCAGTACTTC
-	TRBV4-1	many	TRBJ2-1	CASSQVSRVYNEQFF	TGCGCCAGCAGCCAAGTCTCGCGGGTATACAATGAGCAGTTCTTC
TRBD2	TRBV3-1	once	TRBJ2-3	CASTQDVTYSGTTSTDTQYF	TGTGCCAGCACCCAAGACGTGACTTATAGCGGGACCACTAGCACAGATACGCAGTATTTT
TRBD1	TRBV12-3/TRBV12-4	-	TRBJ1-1	CASSARDRHPGTEAFF	TGTGCCAGCAGTGCCCGGGACAGACACCCGGGGACTGAAGCTTTCTTT
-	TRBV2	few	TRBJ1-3	CASSEEYSFSGNTIYF	TGTGCCAGCAGTGAAGAGTACAGCTTCTCTGGAAACACCATATATTTT
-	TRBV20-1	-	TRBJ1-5	CSARPEFQPQHF	TGCAGTGCGAGGCCAGAATTCCAGCCCCAGCATTTT
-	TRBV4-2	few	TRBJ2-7	CASSQNARYEQYF	TGTGCCAGCAGCCAAAACGCGCGGTACGAGCAGTACTTC
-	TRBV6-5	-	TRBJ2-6	CASSSKSSGANVLTF	TGTGCCAGCAGTTCTAAAAGCTCTGGGGCCAACGTCCTGACTTTC